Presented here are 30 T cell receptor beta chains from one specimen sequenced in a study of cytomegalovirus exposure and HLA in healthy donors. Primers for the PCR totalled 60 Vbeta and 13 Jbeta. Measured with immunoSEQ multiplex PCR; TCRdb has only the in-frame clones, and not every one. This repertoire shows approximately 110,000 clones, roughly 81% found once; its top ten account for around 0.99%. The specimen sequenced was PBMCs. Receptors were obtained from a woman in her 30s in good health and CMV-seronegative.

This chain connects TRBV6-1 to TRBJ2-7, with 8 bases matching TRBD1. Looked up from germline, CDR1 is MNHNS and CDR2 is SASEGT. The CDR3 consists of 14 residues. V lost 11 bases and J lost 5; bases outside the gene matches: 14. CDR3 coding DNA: TGTGCCGGGCGTAGGACAGGGACCTCTCACGAGCAGTACTTC. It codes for CAGRRTGTSHEQYF.

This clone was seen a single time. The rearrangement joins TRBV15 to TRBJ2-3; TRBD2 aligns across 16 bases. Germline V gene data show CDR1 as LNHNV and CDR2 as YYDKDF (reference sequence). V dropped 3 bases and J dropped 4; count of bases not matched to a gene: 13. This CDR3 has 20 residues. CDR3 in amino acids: CATSSRGLGTSGGAADTQYF. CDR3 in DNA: TGTGCCACCAGCAGCAGGGGGTTAGGGACTAGCGGGGGGGCCGCAGATACGCAGTATTTT.

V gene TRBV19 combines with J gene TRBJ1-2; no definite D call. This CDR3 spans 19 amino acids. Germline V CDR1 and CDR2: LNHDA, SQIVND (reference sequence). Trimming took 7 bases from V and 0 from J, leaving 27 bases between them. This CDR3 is CASIPVFVPSPSPNYGYTF. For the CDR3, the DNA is TGTGCCAGTATTCCAGTATTCGTGCCTTCGCCCTCCCCTAACTATGGCTACACCTTC. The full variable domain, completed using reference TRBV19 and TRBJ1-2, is DGGITQSPKYLFRKEGQNVTLSCEQNLNHDAMYWYRQDPGQGLRLIYYSQIVNDFQKGDIAEGYSVSREKKESFPLTVTSAQKNPTAFYLCASIPVFVPSPSPNYGYTFGSGTRLTVV.

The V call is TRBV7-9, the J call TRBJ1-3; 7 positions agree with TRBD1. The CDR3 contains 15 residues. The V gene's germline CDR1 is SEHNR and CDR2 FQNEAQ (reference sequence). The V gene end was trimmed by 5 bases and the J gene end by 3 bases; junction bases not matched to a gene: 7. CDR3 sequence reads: CASSQTSGGGNTIYF. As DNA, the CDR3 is TGTGCCAGCAGCCAGACATCAGGGGGTGGAAACACCATATATTTT.

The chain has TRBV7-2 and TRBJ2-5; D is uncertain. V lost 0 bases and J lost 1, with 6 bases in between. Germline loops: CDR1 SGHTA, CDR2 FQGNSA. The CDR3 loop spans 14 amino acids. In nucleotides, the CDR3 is TGTGCCAGCAGCTTAGCGACTGGCCAAGAGACCCAGTACTTC. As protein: CASSLATGQETQYF.

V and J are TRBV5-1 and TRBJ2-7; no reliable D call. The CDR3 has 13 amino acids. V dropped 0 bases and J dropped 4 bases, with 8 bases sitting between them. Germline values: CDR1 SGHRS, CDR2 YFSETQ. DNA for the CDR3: TGCGCCAGCAGCTTGGCTTCCAGATACGAGCAGTACTTC. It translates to CASSLASRYEQYF.

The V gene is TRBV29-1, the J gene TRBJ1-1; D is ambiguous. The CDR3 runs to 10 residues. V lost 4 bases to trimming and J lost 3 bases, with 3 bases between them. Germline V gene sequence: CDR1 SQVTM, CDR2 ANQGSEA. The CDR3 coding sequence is TGCAGCGTTGCGGACACTGAAGCTTTCTTT. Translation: CSVADTEAFF.

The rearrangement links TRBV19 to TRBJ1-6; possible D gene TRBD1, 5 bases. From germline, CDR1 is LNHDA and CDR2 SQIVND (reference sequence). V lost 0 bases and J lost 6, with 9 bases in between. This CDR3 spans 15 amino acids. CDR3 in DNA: TGTGCCAGTAGTATAGACGGGGGGTCTAATTCACCCCTCCACTTT. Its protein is CASSIDGGSNSPLHF. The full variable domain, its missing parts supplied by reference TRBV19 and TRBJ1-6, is DGGITQSPKYLFRKEGQNVTLSCEQNLNHDAMYWYRQDPGQGLRLIYYSQIVNDFQKGDIAEGYSVSREKKESFPLTVTSAQKNPTAFYLCASSIDGGSNSPLHFGNGTRLTVT.

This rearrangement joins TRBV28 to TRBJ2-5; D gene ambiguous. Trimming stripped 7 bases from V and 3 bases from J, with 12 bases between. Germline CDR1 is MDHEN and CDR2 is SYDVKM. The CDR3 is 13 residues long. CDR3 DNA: TGTGCCAGCAACCCACAGAGTAAAGAGACCCAGTACTTC. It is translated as CASNPQSKETQYF.

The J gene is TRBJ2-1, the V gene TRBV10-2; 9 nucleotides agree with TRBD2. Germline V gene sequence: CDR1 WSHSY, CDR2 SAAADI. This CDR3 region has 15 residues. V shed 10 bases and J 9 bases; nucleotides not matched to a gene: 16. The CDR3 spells CATLRVGLAIGEQFF. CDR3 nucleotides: TGCGCCACCCTGAGGGTTGGACTAGCGATCGGTGAGCAGTTCTTC.

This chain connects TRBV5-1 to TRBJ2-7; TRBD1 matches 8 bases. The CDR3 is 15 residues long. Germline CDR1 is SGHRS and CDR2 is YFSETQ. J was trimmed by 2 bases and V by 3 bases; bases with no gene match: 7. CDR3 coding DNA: TGCGCCAGCAGCTCCTCCGGGACAGGCGCCTACGAGCAGTACTTC. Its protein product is CASSSSGTGAYEQYF.

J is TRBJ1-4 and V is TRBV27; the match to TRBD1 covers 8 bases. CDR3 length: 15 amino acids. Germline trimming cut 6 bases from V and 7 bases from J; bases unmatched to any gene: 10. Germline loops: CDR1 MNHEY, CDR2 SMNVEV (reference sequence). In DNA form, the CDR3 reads TGTGCCAGCAGCCCAAACGACAGGGGTGCTGAAAAACTGTTTTTT. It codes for CASSPNDRGAEKLFF.

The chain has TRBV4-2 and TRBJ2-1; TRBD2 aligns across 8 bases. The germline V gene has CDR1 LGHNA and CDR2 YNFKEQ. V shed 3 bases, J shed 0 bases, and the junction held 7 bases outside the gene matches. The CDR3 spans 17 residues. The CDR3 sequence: CASSHATGTSSYNEQFF. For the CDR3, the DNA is TGTGCCAGCAGCCACGCCACCGGGACTAGCTCCTACAATGAGCAGTTCTTC.

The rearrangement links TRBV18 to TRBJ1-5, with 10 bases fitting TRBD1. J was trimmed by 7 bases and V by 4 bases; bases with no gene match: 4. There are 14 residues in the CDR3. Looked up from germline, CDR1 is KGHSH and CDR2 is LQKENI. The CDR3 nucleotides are TGTGCCAGCTCACAGACAGGGGGCGGACAGCCCCAGCATTTT. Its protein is CASSQTGGGQPQHF.

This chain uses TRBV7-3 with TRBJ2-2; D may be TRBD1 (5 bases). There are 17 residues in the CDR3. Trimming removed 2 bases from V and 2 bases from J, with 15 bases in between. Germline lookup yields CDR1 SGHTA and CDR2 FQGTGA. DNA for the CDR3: TGTGCCAGCAGCTTAGGCTTCGTGGGGCCAAACACCGGGGAGCTGTTTTTT. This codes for CASSLGFVGPNTGELFF.

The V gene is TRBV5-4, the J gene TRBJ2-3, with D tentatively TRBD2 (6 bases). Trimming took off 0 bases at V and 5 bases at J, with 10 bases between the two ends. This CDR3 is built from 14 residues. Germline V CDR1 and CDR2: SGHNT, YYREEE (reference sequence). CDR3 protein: CASSLVGSGDTQYF. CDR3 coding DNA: TGTGCCAGCAGCTTGGTGGGTAGCGGAGATACGCAGTATTTT.

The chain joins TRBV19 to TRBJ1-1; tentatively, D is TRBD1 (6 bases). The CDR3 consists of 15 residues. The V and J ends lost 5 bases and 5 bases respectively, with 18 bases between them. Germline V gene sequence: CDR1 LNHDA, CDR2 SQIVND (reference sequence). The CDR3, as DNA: TGTGCCAGTAGTGGAGGGGGGGGCAAACGGACTGAAGCTTTCTTT. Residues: CASSGGGGKRTEAFF. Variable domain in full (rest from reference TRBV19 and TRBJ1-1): DGGITQSPKYLFRKEGQNVTLSCEQNLNHDAMYWYRQDPGQGLRLIYYSQIVNDFQKGDIAEGYSVSREKKESFPLTVTSAQKNPTAFYLCASSGGGGKRTEAFFGQGTRLTVV.

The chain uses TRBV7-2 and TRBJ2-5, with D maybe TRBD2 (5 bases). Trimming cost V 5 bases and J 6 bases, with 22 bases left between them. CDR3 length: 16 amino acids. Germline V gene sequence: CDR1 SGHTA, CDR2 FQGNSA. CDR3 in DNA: TGTGCCAGCAGCCTGGCGGTGGGAGTGGGCCGGAAGACCCAGTACTTC. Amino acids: CASSLAVGVGRKTQYF.

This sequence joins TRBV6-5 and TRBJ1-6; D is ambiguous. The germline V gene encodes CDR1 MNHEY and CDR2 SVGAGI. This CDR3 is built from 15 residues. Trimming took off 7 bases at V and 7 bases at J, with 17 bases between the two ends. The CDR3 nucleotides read TGTGCCAGCACCGTGCAGGCTTCCAGCAATTCACCCCTCCACTTT. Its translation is CASTVQASSNSPLHF.

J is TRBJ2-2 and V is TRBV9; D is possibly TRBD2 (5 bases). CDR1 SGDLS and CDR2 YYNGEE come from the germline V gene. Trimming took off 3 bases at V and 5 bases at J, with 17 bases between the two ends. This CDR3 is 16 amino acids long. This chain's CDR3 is CASSGTSGRGTGELFF. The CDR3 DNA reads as TGTGCCAGCAGCGGAACCTCCGGACGCGGGACCGGGGAGCTGTTTTTT.

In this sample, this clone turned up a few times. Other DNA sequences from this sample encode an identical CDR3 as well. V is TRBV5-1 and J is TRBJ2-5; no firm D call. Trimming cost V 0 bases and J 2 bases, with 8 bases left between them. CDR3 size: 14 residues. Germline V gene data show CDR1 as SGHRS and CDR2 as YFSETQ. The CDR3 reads CASSLGGQQETQYF. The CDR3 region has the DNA TGCGCCAGCAGCTTGGGTGGGCAGCAAGAGACCCAGTACTTC.

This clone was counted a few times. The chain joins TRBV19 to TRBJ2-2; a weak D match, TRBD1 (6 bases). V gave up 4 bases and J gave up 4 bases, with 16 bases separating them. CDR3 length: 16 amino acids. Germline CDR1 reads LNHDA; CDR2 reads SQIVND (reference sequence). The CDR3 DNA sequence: TGTGCCAGTAGTACCCCATTGGGCAGGGGCACCGGGGAGCTGTTTTTT. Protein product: CASSTPLGRGTGELFF.

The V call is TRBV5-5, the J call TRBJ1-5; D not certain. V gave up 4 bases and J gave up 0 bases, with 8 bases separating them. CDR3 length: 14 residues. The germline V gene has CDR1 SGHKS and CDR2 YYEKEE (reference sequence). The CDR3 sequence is CASSRRDSNQPQHF. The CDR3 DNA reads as TGTGCCAGCAGCCGGCGGGATAGCAATCAGCCCCAGCATTTT.

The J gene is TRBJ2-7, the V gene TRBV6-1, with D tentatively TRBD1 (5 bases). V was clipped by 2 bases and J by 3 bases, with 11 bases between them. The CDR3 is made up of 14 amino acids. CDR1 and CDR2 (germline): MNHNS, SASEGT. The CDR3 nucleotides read TGTGCCAGCAGTGAATTTGGGGCAGACTACGAGCAGTACTTC. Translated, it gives CASSEFGADYEQYF.

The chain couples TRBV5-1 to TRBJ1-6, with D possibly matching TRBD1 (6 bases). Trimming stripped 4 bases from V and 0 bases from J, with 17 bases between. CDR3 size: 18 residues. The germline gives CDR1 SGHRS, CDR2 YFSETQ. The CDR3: CASSPIGQGSSYNSPLHF. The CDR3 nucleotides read TGCGCCAGCAGCCCTATAGGGCAGGGGAGCTCCTATAATTCACCCCTCCACTTT.

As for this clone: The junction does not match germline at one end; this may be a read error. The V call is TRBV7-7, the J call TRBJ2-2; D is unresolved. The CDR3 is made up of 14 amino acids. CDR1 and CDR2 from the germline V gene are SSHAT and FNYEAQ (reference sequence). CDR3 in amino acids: CASSLAEQSGELFF. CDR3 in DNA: TGTGCTAGCAGCTTGGCTGAACAGTCCGGGGAGCTGTTTTTT.

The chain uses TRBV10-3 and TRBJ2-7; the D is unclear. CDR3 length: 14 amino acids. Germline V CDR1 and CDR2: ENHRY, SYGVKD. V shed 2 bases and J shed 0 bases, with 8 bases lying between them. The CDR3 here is CAISELASSYEQYF. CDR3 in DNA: TGTGCCATCAGTGAGCTGGCTAGCTCCTACGAGCAGTACTTC.

CDR3 protein: CASSYNRGGETQYF. For the CDR3, the DNA is TGTGCCAGCAGTTATAACAGGGGAGGAGAGACCCAGTACTTC. The chain has TRBV6-6 and TRBJ2-5; maybe TRBD1 (7 bases). Per germline, CDR1 MNHNY and CDR2 SVGAGI (reference sequence). The germline V and J ends were trimmed by 3 bases and 4 bases, with 12 bases remaining between them. The CDR3 runs 14 residues.

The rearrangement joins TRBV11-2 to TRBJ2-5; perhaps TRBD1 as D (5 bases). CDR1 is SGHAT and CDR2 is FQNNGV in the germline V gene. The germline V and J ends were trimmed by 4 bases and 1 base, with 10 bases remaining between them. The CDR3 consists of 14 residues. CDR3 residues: CASSSRQSQETQYF. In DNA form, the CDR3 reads TGTGCCAGCAGCTCCCGACAGTCCCAAGAGACCCAGTACTTC.

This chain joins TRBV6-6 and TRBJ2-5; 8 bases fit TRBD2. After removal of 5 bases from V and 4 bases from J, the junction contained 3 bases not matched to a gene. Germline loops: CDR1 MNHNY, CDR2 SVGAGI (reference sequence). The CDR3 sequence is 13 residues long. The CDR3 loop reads CASSTGLGETQYF. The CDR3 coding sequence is TGTGCCAGCAGTACGGGACTAGGAGAGACCCAGTACTTC.